This T cell receptor beta chain comes out of a study of T cell responses to AZD1222 COVID-19 vaccine. General study points: Spike-specific TCR breadth and depth went up after people got two AZD1222 doses. The donor cohort was predominantly white British with a female majority, and clonal diversity may have been underestimated. Repertoires were obtained solely post-peak T cell response.

Note on this clone: Its antigen is as yet unknown.

Sequencing used immunoSEQ multiplex PCR; TCRdb keeps in-frame clones, though not all of them. The top ten hold more than 13% of the sample, which has about 120,000 clones, around 93% seen once. V was shortened by 1 base and J by 0 bases, with 16 bases between the two germline ends. CDR3 length: 16 residues. Germline V gene sequence: CDR1 GTSNPN, CDR2 SVGIG (reference sequence). The material sequenced was peripheral blood, taken on day 0 of AZD1222 vaccination. The chain is built from TRBV30 and TRBJ2-7; possible D gene TRBD1, 6 bases. The TCR was taken from an adult in good health. In DNA, the CDR3 is TGTGCCTGGAGTGGGCAGGTAGCAGGGGACTCCTACGAGCAGTACTTC. Translation gives CAWSGQVAGDSYEQYF.